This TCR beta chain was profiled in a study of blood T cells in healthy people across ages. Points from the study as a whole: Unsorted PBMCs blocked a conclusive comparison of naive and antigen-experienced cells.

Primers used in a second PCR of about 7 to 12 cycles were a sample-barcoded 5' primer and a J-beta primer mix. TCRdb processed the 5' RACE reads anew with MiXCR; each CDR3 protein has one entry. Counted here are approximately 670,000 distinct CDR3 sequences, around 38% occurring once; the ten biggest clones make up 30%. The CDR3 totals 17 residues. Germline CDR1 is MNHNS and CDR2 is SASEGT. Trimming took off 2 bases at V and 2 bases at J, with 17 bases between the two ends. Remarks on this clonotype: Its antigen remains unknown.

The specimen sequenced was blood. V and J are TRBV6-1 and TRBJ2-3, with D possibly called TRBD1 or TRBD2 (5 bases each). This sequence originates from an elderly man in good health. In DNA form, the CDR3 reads TGTGCCAGCAGTGAATCTCTGGGACCGAGAATCACAGATACGCAGTATTTT. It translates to CASSESLGPRITDTQYF.